The rows below give T cell receptor beta chains drawn from one sample of a study of blood T cell repertoires in COVID-19. Measured with immunoSEQ multiplex PCR; TCRdb has only the in-frame clones, and not every one. The sample includes some 110,000 clones, about 89% seen only once; the top ten take about 16%. The sample was peripheral blood. These receptors were obtained from a man aged 50 to 59 with acute or convalescent COVID-19. The CDR3 runs from the conserved cysteine through the conserved F or W. Each record gives: D gene, J gene, clone size, V gene, CDR3 protein, CDR3 DNA. The D gene is left open where the match is weak. Size tells how often a clone was seen (once, few, many) or the class of an expanded clone, and some rows leave it out.

>-|TRBJ1-2|-|TRBV7-9
CASIYGQGYGYTF
TGTGCCAGCATTTACGGACAAGGCTATGGCTACACCTTC
>TRBD1|TRBJ2-7|-|TRBV4-1
CASSPVTGGSYEQYF
TGCGCCAGCAGCCCGGTGACAGGGGGCTCCTACGAGCAGTACTTC
>TRBD2|TRBJ2-3|-|TRBV9
CASSVGRLAGGEPDTQYF
TGTGCCAGCAGCGTCGGGAGACTAGCGGGAGGTGAGCCAGATACGCAGTATTTT
>-|TRBJ2-7|-|TRBV5-4
CASSQSGTRSYEQYF
TGTGCCAGCAGCCAGAGCGGGACAAGGTCCTACGAGCAGTACTTC
>-|TRBJ1-1|-|TRBV2
CASTGHRNTEAFF
TGTGCCAGCACGGGACACCGGAACACTGAAGCTTTCTTT
>-|TRBJ1-6|-|TRBV7-9
CASTALTHRRGNSPLHF
TGTGCCAGCACCGCTCTGACCCATCGACGGGGTAATTCACCCCTCCACTTT
>-|TRBJ2-5|-|TRBV19
CASSPVGTTSRETQYF
TGTGCCAGTAGTCCGGTAGGGACAACCAGTAGGGAGACCCAGTACTTC
>-|TRBJ2-6|-|TRBV6-5
CASSFTGSGANVLTF
TGTGCCAGCAGTTTTACAGGCTCTGGGGCCAACGTCCTGACTTTC
>TRBD2|TRBJ2-7|-|TRBV7-2
CASSLEAGNYEQYF
TGTGCCAGCAGCTTGGAAGCGGGAAACTACGAGCAGTACTTC
>-|TRBJ1-2|-|TRBV4-1
CASSQPTSNYGYTF
TGCGCCAGCAGCCAGCCGACATCTAACTATGGCTACACCTTC
>TRBD2|TRBJ2-2|-|TRBV24-1
CATSDRTSGYTGELFF
TGTGCCACCAGTGACCGGACTAGCGGTTACACCGGGGAGCTGTTTTTT
>-|TRBJ1-1|-|TRBV20-1
CSAQFTEAFF
TGCAGTGCTCAGTTCACTGAAGCTTTCTTT
>-|TRBJ1-2|-|TRBV28
CASSLATPGGYTF
TGTGCCAGCAGTTTGGCCACCCCAGGAGGCTACACCTTC
>TRBD1|TRBJ2-7|-|TRBV5-4
CASSLAPGQGRLYEQYF
TGTGCCAGCAGCTTGGCACCAGGACAGGGAAGGTTATACGAGCAGTACTTC
>-|TRBJ1-5|-|TRBV3-1/TRBV3-2
CASSQELGANQPQHF
TGTGCCAGCAGCCAAGAGCTGGGGGCAAATCAGCCCCAGCATTTT
>-|TRBJ1-5|-|TRBV7-9
CASSLYTGRGNQPQHF
TGTGCCAGCAGCTTATATACAGGAAGGGGCAATCAGCCCCAGCATTTT
>TRBD2|TRBJ2-2|-|TRBV4-1
CASSQDGGRARNGELFF
TGCGCCAGCAGCCAAGACGGCGGGAGGGCCCGTAACGGGGAGCTGTTTTTT
>TRBD2|TRBJ2-4|-|TRBV7-2
CASSLVTSGRRAKNIQYF
TGTGCCAGCAGCTTAGTGACTAGCGGGAGGAGGGCCAAAAACATTCAGTACTTC
>-|TRBJ2-1|-|TRBV2
CATGGSSYNEQFF
TGTGCCACCGGAGGGAGCTCCTACAATGAGCAGTTCTTC
>-|TRBJ1-6|-|TRBV25-1
CASSEWAGANSPLHF
TGTGCCAGCAGTGAATGGGCAGGGGCGAATTCACCCCTCCACTTT
>-|TRBJ2-1|-|TRBV24-1
CATSDPREYNEQFF
TGTGCCACCAGTGATCCACGGGAGTACAATGAGCAGTTCTTC
>-|TRBJ2-7|-|TRBV5-1
CASSPRLGYEQYF
TGCGCCAGCAGCCCTCGACTAGGCTACGAGCAGTACTTC
>TRBD1|TRBJ1-2|-|TRBV14
CASSLTQTGIYGYTF
TGTGCCAGCAGCCTAACTCAGACAGGGATCTATGGCTACACCTTC
>-|TRBJ1-1|-|TRBV5-1
CASSLDSYTEAFF
TGCGCCAGCAGCTTAGACAGTTACACTGAAGCTTTCTTT
>TRBD2|TRBJ2-3|-|TRBV19
CASSIEGLAGGTDTQYF
TGTGCCAGTAGTATCGAGGGACTAGCGGGAGGCACAGATACGCAGTATTTT
>-|TRBJ2-1|-|TRBV6-5
CASSYRGSEQFF
TGTGCCAGCAGTTACAGGGGTAGTGAGCAGTTCTTC
>TRBD2|TRBJ2-3|-|TRBV5-1
CASSPTSGNTDTQYF
TGCGCCAGCAGCCCGACTAGCGGGAACACAGATACGCAGTATTTT
>TRBD1|TRBJ1-1|-|TRBV6-6
CASIGTGVIQATFF
TGTGCCAGCATCGGGACAGGGGTGATCCAGGCGACTTTCTTT
>-|TRBJ1-3|-|TRBV6-5
CASSYRTAGNTIYF
TGTGCCAGCAGTTACCGGACAGCTGGAAACACCATATATTTT
>-|TRBJ1-6|few|TRBV11-2
CASREQASPLHF
TGTGCCAGCAGAGAACAGGCTTCACCCCTCCACTTT
>TRBD1|TRBJ2-7|-|TRBV27
CASSSGQARNEQYF
TGTGCCAGCAGTTCCGGACAGGCCAGGAACGAGCAGTACTTC
>TRBD2|TRBJ2-3|once|TRBV5-4
CASTKKSGGGDTQYF
TGTGCCAGCACAAAGAAGTCGGGGGGAGGTGATACGCAGTATTTT
>TRBD2|TRBJ2-1|-|TRBV18
CASKTSGMGNEQFF
TGTGCCAGTAAGACTAGCGGGATGGGAAATGAGCAGTTCTTC
>-|TRBJ2-5|-|TRBV11-3
CASSLRPEPVTQYF
TGTGCCAGCAGCTTAAGGCCGGAGCCGGTGACCCAGTACTTC
>-|TRBJ2-7|-|TRBV6-6
CASTNAGASTYEQYF
TGTGCCAGCACAAACGCGGGGGCTAGCACCTACGAGCAGTACTTC
>-|TRBJ2-3|-|TRBV28
CASSSVTDTQYF
TGTGCCAGCAGTTCCGTCACAGATACGCAGTATTTT
>-|TRBJ1-3|-|TRBV2
CASKDSGNTIYF
TGTGCCAGCAAGGACAGTGGAAACACCATATATTTT
>-|TRBJ1-2|-|TRBV12-3/TRBV12-4
CATGQSNYGYTF
TGTGCCACCGGACAGTCTAACTATGGCTACACCTTC
>TRBD1|TRBJ2-7|-|TRBV14
CASSRQGTYEQYF
TGTGCCAGCAGCCGACAGGGAACCTACGAGCAGTACTTC
>-|TRBJ2-7|-|TRBV6-5
CASNRGSKAYEQYF
TGTGCCAGCAATCGAGGGTCGAAAGCCTACGAGCAGTACTTC
>TRBD1|TRBJ2-2|-|TRBV3-1/TRBV3-2
CASSQPDRGNTGELFF
TGTGCCAGCAGCCAACCGGACAGGGGGAACACCGGGGAGCTGTTTTTT
>TRBD2|TRBJ2-1|once|TRBV28
CASRRAGGRNEQFF
TGTGCCAGCAGAAGAGCGGGAGGGAGGAATGAGCAGTTCTTC
>TRBD2|TRBJ2-3|-|TRBV30
CACSGTSGRTDTQYF
TGTGCCTGCTCCGGGACTAGCGGGAGGACAGATACGCAGTATTTT
>TRBD1|TRBJ1-4|few|TRBV11-3
CASSSPGQGHEKLFF
TGTGCCAGCAGCTCTCCAGGACAGGGGCATGAAAAACTGTTTTTT
>-|TRBJ2-3|-|TRBV3-1/TRBV3-2
CASSQEPAQRTDTQYF
TGTGCCAGCAGCCAAGAGCCCGCCCAGAGGACAGATACGCAGTATTTT
>-|TRBJ1-5|-|TRBV27
CASSLLSAGQPQHF
TGTGCCAGCAGTTTATTATCGGCAGGACAGCCCCAGCATTTT
>TRBD2|TRBJ2-3|-|TRBV3-1/TRBV3-2
CASSQELAGTDTQYF
TGTGCCAGCAGCCAAGAACTAGCGGGCACAGATACGCAGTATTTT
>TRBD1|TRBJ2-7|-|TRBV28
CASSLGWQGAEQYF
TGTGCCAGCAGTTTAGGGTGGCAGGGGGCTGAGCAGTACTTC
>TRBD2|TRBJ2-1|-|TRBV29-1
CSVGVGGGSYNEQFF
TGCAGCGTGGGGGTTGGCGGGGGCTCCTACAATGAGCAGTTCTTC
>TRBD1|TRBJ1-5|-|TRBV24-1
CATSDSTGGNQPQHF
TGTGCCACCAGTGATTCGACAGGGGGCAATCAGCCCCAGCATTTT